This T cell receptor (beta chain) was observed in a study of cytomegalovirus exposure and HLA in healthy donors. PCR used 60 Vbeta primers and 13 Jbeta primers. Produced via immunoSEQ multiplex PCR; TCRdb's table is partial and in-frame only. Of about 89,000 clones in the sample, 85% were seen once. CDR1 and CDR2 (germline): MDHEN, SYDVKM. The CDR3 has 16 residues. The V and J ends lost 10 bases and 0 bases, in that order; junction bases with no gene match: 9. As regards this clone: Its specificity is not known.

Overall study findings and caveats: There was a cluster of highly shared sequence variants that was likely a sequencing artifact. In vitro assays verified that a few CMV-associated chains recognized CMV antigens specifically. When analyzed later, a missense DCLRE1C variant was found to be linked to TCR beta V- and J-gene trimming. The study found most TCR sequences rare, yet found some public TCRs in many donors.

V usage is TRBV28 and J usage is TRBJ2-1; 10 bases agree with TRBD2. This sequence originates from a middle-aged man in good health and CMV-seropositive. Sequences were obtained from PBMCs. In DNA form, the CDR3 reads TGTGCCACCTTTGGGACTAGCGCGAGCTCCTACAATGAGCAGTTCTTC. Amino acid sequence: CATFGTSASSYNEQFF.